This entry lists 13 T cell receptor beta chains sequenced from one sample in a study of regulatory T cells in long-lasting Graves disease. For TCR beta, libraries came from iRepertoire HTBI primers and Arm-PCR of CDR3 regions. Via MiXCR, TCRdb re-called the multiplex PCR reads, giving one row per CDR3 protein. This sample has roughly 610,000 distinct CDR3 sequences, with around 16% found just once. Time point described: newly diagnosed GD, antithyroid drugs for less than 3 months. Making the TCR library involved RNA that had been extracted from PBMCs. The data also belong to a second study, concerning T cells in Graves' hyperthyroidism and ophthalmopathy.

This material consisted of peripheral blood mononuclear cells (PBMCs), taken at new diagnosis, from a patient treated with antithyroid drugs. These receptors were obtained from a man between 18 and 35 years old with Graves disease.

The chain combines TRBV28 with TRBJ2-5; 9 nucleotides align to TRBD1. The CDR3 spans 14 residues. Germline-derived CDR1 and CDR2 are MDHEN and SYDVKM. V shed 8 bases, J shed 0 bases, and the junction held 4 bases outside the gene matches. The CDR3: CASGRDRDQETQYF. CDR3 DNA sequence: TGTGCCAGCGGCCGGGACAGGGACCAAGAGACCCAGTACTTC.

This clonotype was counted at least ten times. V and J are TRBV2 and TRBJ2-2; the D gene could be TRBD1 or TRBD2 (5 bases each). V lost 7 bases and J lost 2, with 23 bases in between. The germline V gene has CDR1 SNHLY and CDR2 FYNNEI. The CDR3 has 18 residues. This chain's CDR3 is CASTTPTGGGANTGELFF. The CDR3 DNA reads TGTGCCAGCACTACACCTACAGGAGGCGGAGCTAACACCGGGGAGCTGTTTTTT.

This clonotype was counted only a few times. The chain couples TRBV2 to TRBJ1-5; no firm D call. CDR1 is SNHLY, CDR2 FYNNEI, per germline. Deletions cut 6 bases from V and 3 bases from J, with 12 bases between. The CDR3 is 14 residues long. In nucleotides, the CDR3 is TGTGCCAGCAGGGTGGTAGGGAACAATCAGCCCCAGCATTTT. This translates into CASRVVGNNQPQHF.

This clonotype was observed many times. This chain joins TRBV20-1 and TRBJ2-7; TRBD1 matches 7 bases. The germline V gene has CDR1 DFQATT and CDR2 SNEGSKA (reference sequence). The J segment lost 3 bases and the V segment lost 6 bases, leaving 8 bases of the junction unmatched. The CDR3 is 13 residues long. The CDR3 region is CSATGQIFYEQYF. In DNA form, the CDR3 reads TGCAGTGCCACGGGACAGATCTTCTACGAGCAGTACTTC.

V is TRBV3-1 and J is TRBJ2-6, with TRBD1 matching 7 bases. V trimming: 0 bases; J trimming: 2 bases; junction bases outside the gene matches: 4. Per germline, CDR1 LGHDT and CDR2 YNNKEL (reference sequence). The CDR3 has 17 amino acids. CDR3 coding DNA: TGTGCCAGCAGCCAAGAAGATAGGGGGCCTGGGGCCAACGTCCTGACTTTC. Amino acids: CASSQEDRGPGANVLTF.

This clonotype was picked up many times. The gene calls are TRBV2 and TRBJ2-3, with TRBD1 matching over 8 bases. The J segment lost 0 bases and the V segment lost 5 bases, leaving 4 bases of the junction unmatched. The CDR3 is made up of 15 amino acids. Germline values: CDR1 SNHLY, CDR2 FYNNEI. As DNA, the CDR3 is TGTGCCAGCAGTTGGACAGGGACAAGCACAGATACGCAGTATTTT. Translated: CASSWTGTSTDTQYF.

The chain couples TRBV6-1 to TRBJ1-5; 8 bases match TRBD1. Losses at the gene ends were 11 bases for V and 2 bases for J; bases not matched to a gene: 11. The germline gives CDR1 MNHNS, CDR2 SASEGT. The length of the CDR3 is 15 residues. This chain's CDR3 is CAAATGAMGNQPQHF. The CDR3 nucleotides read TGTGCCGCGGCGACAGGGGCCATGGGCAATCAGCCCCAGCATTTT.

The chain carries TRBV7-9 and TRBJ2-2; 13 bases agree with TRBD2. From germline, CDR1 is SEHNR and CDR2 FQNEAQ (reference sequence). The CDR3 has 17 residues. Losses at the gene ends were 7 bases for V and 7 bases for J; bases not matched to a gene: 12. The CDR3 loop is CASTLGLAGVMNGELFF. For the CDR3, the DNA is TGTGCCAGCACCCTCGGACTAGCGGGAGTAATGAACGGGGAGCTGTTTTTT. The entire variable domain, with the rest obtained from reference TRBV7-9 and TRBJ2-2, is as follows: DTGVSQNPRHKITKRGQNVTFRCDPISEHNRLYWYRQTLGQGPEFLTYFQNEAQLEKSRLLSDRFSAERPKGSFSTLEIQRTEQGDSAMYLCASTLGLAGVMNGELFFGEGSRLTVL.

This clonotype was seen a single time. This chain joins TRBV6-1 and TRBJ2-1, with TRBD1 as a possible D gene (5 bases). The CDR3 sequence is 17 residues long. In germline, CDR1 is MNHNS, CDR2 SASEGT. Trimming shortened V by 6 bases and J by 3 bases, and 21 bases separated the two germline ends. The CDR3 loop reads CASSRHPIRQLYNEQFF. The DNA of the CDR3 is TGTGCCAGCAGCCGTCACCCCATTCGACAGCTCTACAATGAGCAGTTCTTC.

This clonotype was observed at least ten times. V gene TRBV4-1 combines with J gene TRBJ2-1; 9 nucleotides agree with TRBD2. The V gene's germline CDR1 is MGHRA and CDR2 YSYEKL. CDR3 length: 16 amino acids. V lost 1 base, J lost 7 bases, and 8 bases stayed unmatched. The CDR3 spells CASSQVASGAYNEQFF. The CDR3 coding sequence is TGCGCCAGCAGCCAAGTGGCTAGCGGGGCTTATAATGAGCAGTTCTTC.

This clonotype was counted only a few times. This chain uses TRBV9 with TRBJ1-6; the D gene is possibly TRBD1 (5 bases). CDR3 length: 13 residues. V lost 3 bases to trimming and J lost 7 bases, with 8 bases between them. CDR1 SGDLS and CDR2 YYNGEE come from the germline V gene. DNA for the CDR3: TGTGCCAGCAGCGCCCGGGACAATTCACCCCTCCACTTT. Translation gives CASSARDNSPLHF.

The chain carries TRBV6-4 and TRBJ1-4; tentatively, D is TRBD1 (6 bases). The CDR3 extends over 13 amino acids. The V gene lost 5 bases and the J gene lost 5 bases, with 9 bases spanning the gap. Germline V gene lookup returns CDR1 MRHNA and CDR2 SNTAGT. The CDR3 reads CASSYTGNEKLFF. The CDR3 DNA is TGTGCCAGCAGTTACACAGGGAATGAAAAACTGTTTTTT.

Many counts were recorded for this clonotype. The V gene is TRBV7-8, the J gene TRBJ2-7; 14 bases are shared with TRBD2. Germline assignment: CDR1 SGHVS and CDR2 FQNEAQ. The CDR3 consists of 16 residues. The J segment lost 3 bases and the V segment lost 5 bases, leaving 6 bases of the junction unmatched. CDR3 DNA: TGTGCCAGCAGCCCGGGACTAGCGGGGGAGTTCTACGAGCAGTACTTC. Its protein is CASSPGLAGEFYEQYF.